One and the same sample provided the 13 T cell receptor beta chains below, sequenced in a study of blood T cell repertoires in COVID-19. The table came from immunoSEQ multiplex PCR; TCRdb's copy has only in-frame clones and leaves some out. The sample lists about 120,000 clones; approximately 87% were seen once. Sequencing input: peripheral blood. The receptors originated from a man between 65 and 85 years old who had recovered from COVID-19.

This rearrangement joins TRBV18 to TRBJ2-5; TRBD1 matches 12 bases. Germline CDR1 is KGHSH and CDR2 is LQKENI. After removal of 3 bases from V and 4 bases from J, the junction contained 3 bases not matched to a gene. This CDR3 has 15 amino acids. The CDR3, as DNA: TGTGCCAGCTCACCTGGGACAGGGGGCCGAGAGACCCAGTACTTC. Its protein is CASSPGTGGRETQYF.

This CDR3 is CAWSLITGVDGYTF. The CDR3, as DNA: TGTGCCTGGAGCCTAATTACAGGGGTGGATGGCTACACCTTC. The chain couples TRBV30 to TRBJ1-2; 7 bases fit TRBD1. Trimming took 3 bases from V and 6 from J; bases not matched to a gene: 10. The germline CDR1 and CDR2 sequences are GTSNPN and SVGIG (reference sequence). The CDR3 loop spans 14 amino acids. Together with reference TRBV30 and TRBJ1-2, the CDR3 gives the full variable domain: SQTIHQWPATLVQPVGSPLSLECTVEGTSNPNLYWYRQAAGRGLQLLFYSVGIGQISSEVPQNLSASRPQDRQFILSSKKLLLSDSGFYLCAWSLITGVDGYTFGSGTRLTVV.

The rearrangement uses TRBV6-1 and TRBJ1-2; D not resolved. CDR3 length equals 11 residues. The V gene lost 2 bases and the J gene lost 8 bases, with 6 bases spanning the gap. CDR1 MNHNS and CDR2 SASEGT come from the germline V gene. As DNA, the CDR3 is TGTGCCAGCAGTGAAAATGCGGGCTACACCTTC. This sequence encodes CASSENAGYTF.

This rearrangement joins TRBV5-1 to TRBJ2-7, with D possibly TRBD1 on 6 matching bases. Germline V gene sequence: CDR1 SGHRS, CDR2 YFSETQ. The CDR3 has 12 residues. With 1 base removed from V and 4 bases from J, the gap between germline ends came to 6 bases. The CDR3 DNA reads TGCGCCAGCAGCTTGAGGGGGTACGAGCAGTACTTC. As protein: CASSLRGYEQYF.

The genes are TRBV5-5 and TRBJ1-5; weak D call: TRBD1 (5 bases). Germline values: CDR1 SGHKS, CDR2 YYEKEE (reference sequence). Trimming removed 1 base from V and 4 bases from J, with 12 bases in between. The CDR3 has 15 residues. DNA for the CDR3: TGTGCCAGCAGCTTGCAACCAGGGTTTAATCAGCCCCAGCATTTT. Amino acid sequence: CASSLQPGFNQPQHF.

CDR3 sequence (DNA): TGTGCCAGCAGCTGGGACAGGGGGCCGGGAAACATTCAGTACTTC. Its translation is CASSWDRGPGNIQYF. V usage is TRBV7-2 and J usage is TRBJ2-4; 12 bases are shared with TRBD1. CDR1 is SGHTA, CDR2 FQGNSA, per germline. The CDR3 spans 15 residues. The J segment lost 6 bases and the V segment lost 4 bases, leaving 4 bases of the junction unmatched.

The V gene is TRBV28, the J gene TRBJ1-4; the match to TRBD1 covers 12 bases. V gave up 6 bases and J gave up 6 bases; unmatched junction bases: 11. The germline V gene has CDR1 MDHEN and CDR2 SYDVKM. The CDR3 length is 17 residues. This CDR3 reads CASRNPGQGAFDEKLFF. DNA for the CDR3: TGTGCCAGCAGAAATCCGGGACAGGGGGCTTTCGATGAAAAACTGTTTTTT.

The gene calls are TRBV5-4 and TRBJ2-2, with D tentatively TRBD1 (5 bases). This CDR3 spans 17 amino acids. The germline V gene has CDR1 SGHNT and CDR2 YYREEE (reference sequence). Trimming pared 4 bases from V and 2 bases from J, leaving 18 bases between. CDR3 coding DNA: TGTGCCAGCAGCGGCATAGATAGAAGGGGCAACACCGGGGAGCTGTTTTTT. This gives the protein CASSGIDRRGNTGELFF.

The chain joins TRBV5-1 to TRBJ2-7; TRBD2 agrees at 8 bases. The CDR3 is 16 residues long. V lost 2 bases, J lost 0 bases, and 7 bases stayed unmatched. Germline V gene lookup returns CDR1 SGHRS and CDR2 YFSETQ. CDR3: CASSLGLAGLSYEQYF. As DNA, the CDR3 is TGCGCCAGCAGCTTAGGGCTAGCGGGCCTCTCCTACGAGCAGTACTTC.

With respect to this clone: The same CDR3 is also encoded by other DNA sequences in this sample. This chain connects TRBV5-1 to TRBJ2-3; D remains ambiguous. Trimming cost V 0 bases and J 0 bases, with 5 bases left between them. The CDR3 is 14 amino acids. From germline, CDR1 is SGHRS and CDR2 YFSETQ. CDR3 coding DNA: TGCGCCAGCAGCTTGGGCGGAAGCACAGATACGCAGTATTTT. The encoded protein is CASSLGGSTDTQYF.

V usage is TRBV7-3 and J usage is TRBJ2-6, with a possible D match to TRBD2 (7 bases). The germline CDR1 and CDR2 sequences are SGHTA and FQGTGA. This CDR3 region has 17 residues. Trimming cost V 6 bases and J 0 bases, with 15 bases left between them. The CDR3 nucleotides read TGTGCCAGCAGGTCTGCGGGGGCCCTCTCTGGGGCCAACGTCCTGACTTTC. Amino acid sequence: CASRSAGALSGANVLTF.

The CDR3 DNA is TGTGCCAGCTCACGAGGGACAGAAGAGACCCAGTACTTC. Residues: CASSRGTEETQYF. The J gene is TRBJ2-5, the V gene TRBV18; 7 nucleotides line up with TRBD1. Germline lookup yields CDR1 KGHSH and CDR2 LQKENI. The ends lost 4 bases at V and 3 bases at J; junction bases unmatched: 2. This CDR3 spans 13 amino acids. Combining the CDR3 with reference TRBV18 and TRBJ2-5 gives the whole variable domain NAGVMQNPRHLVRRRGQEARLRCSPMKGHSHVYWYRQLPEEGLKFMVYLQKENIIDESGMPKERFSAEFPKEGPSILRIQQVVRGDSAAYFCASSRGTEETQYFGPGTRLLVL.

The chain combines TRBV19 with TRBJ2-2, with TRBD2 as a possible D gene (5 bases). Trimming left V 4 bases short and J 5 bases short, with 17 bases between. This CDR3 region has 16 residues. CDR1 LNHDA and CDR2 SQIVND come from the germline V gene (reference sequence). The CDR3 nucleotides are TGTGCCAGTAGTACAGCCGGGATACACTCGACCGGGGAGCTGTTTTTT. Translation: CASSTAGIHSTGELFF. Combining the CDR3 with reference TRBV19 and TRBJ2-2 gives the whole variable domain DGGITQSPKYLFRKEGQNVTLSCEQNLNHDAMYWYRQDPGQGLRLIYYSQIVNDFQKGDIAEGYSVSREKKESFPLTVTSAQKNPTAFYLCASSTAGIHSTGELFFGEGSRLTVL.